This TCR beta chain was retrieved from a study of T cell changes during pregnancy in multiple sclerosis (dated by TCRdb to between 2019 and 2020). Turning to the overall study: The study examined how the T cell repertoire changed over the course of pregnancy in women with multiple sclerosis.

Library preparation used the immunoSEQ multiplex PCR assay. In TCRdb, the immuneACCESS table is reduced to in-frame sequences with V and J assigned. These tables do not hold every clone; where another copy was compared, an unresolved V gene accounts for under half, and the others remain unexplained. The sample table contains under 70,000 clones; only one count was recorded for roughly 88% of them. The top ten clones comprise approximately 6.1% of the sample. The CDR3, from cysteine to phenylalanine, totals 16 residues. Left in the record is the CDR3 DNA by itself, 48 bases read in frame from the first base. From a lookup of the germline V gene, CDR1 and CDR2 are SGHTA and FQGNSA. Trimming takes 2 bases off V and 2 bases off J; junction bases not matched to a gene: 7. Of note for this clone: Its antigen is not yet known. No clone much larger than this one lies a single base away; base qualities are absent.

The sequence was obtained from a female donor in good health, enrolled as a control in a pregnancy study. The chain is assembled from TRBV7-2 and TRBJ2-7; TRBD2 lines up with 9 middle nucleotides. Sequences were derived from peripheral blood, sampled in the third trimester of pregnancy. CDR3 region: CASSLKVAGETYEQYF. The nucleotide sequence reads TGTGCCAGCAGCTTAAAAGTAGCGGGGGAAACCTACGAGCAGTACTTC.